This TCR beta chain derives from a study of T-cell memory formation after mild COVID-19. Background on the study: Largely donor-specific sequence clusters came from two donors.

A 5'RACE reaction primed in the constant segment made cDNA libraries of TCR alpha and TCR beta, and these carried sample barcodes and UMIs. TCRdb re-derived calls from the 5' RACE reads in MiXCR, one entry per CDR3 protein. This sample has 390,000 or so distinct CDR3 sequences, with about 17% found just once. The germline V and J ends were trimmed by 4 bases and 3 bases, with 10 bases remaining between them. The CDR3 contains 14 residues. CDR1 and CDR2 (germline): LGHNA, YSLEER. This sequence originates from a man younger than 35 who had mild COVID-19 (a few samples of this study predate the infection). Cell type and time point are not known. V gene TRBV4-3 combines with J gene TRBJ2-1, with a tentative D call TRBD2 (7 bases). The sequenced sample was PBMCs or a T cell subset sorted from them (not recorded which). CDR3 sequence reads: CASSRGGGYNEQFF. The CDR3 nucleotides read TGCGCCAGCAGCCGGGGAGGGGGCTACAATGAGCAGTTCTTC.